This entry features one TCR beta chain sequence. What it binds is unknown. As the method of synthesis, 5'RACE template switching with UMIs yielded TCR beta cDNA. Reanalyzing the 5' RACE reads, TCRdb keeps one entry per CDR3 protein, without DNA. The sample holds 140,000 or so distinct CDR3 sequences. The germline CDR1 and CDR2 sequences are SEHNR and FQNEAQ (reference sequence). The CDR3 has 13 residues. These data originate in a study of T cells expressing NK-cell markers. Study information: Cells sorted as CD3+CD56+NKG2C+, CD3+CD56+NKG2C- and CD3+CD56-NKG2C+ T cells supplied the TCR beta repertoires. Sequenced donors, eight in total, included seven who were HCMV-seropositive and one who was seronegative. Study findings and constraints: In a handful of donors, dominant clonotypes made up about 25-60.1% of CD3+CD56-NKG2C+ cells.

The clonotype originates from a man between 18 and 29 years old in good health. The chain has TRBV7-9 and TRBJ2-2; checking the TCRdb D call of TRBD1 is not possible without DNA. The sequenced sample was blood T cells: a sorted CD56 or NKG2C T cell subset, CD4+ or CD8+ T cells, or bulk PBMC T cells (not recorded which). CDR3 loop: CAPGTANTGELFF. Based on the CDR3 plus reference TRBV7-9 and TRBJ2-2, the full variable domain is DTGVSQNPRHKITKRGQNVTFRCDPISEHNRLYWYRQTLGQGPEFLTYFQNEAQLEKSRLLSDRFSAERPKGSFSTLEIQRTEQGDSAMYLCAPGTANTGELFFGEGSRLTVL.